A selection of T cell receptor beta chains follows, all from one sample in a study of blood T cells in healthy people across ages. TCRdb passed the 5' RACE reads through MiXCR, listing each CDR3 protein once. The data show 600,000 or so distinct CDR3 sequences, approximately 21% seen once. Sequencing was carried out using blood. The receptors come from a man in his 70s in good health. CDR3s include the opening cysteine and the closing phenylalanine or tryptophan. The order of the fields is clone size, J gene, V gene, D gene, CDR3 protein, CDR3 DNA. A D gene is named only where the DNA matches it firmly. Clone size is not always given. Where it is, it says once, few, many or a class for expanded clones.

clone size: NA; J gene: TRBJ2-1; V gene: TRBV9; D gene: TRBD2; CDR3 protein: CASSVAGGPYNEQFF; CDR3 DNA: TGTGCCAGCAGCGTAGCGGGAGGGCCATACAATGAGCAGTTCTTC
clone size: NA; J gene: TRBJ1-4; V gene: TRBV3-1; D gene: NA; CDR3 protein: CASREGPANEKPFF; CDR3 DNA: TGTGCCAGCAGGGAGGGGCCGGCTAATGAAAAACCGTTTTTT
clone size: few; J gene: TRBJ2-1; V gene: TRBV28; D gene: TRBD2; CDR3 protein: CASSALAGASYNEQFF; CDR3 DNA: TGTGCCAGCAGTGCACTAGCGGGAGCTTCCTACAATGAGCAGTTCTTC
clone size: few; J gene: TRBJ1-2; V gene: TRBV7-2; D gene: NA; CDR3 protein: CASTIERGNYGYTF; CDR3 DNA: TGTGCCAGCACCATCGAAAGGGGCAACTATGGCTACACCTTC
clone size: few; J gene: TRBJ2-5; V gene: TRBV6-5; D gene: NA; CDR3 protein: CASSYSLGTQYF; CDR3 DNA: TGTGCCAGCAGTTACTCGTTGGGGACCCAGTACTTC
clone size: few; J gene: TRBJ2-5; V gene: TRBV7-2; D gene: NA; CDR3 protein: CASSLLLGKETQYF; CDR3 DNA: TGTGCCAGCAGCTTACTATTGGGGAAAGAGACCCAGTACTTC
clone size: many; J gene: TRBJ2-5; V gene: TRBV7-2; D gene: NA; CDR3 protein: CASSFSDRKETQYF; CDR3 DNA: TGTGCCAGCAGCTTCTCGGACAGAAAAGAGACCCAGTACTTC
clone size: NA; J gene: TRBJ2-1; V gene: TRBV27; D gene: TRBD2; CDR3 protein: CASSWTSGHQQFF; CDR3 DNA: TGTGCCAGCAGTTGGACTAGCGGGCACCAGCAGTTCTTC
clone size: NA; J gene: TRBJ2-1; V gene: TRBV3-1; D gene: TRBD2; CDR3 protein: CASSQKSGRVNEQLF; CDR3 DNA: TGTGCCAGCAGCCAAAAAAGCGGGAGGGTAAATGAGCAGCTCTTC
clone size: few; J gene: TRBJ1-4; V gene: TRBV25-1; D gene: TRBD1; CDR3 protein: CAGSESRGLIRLFF; CDR3 DNA: TGTGCCGGCAGTGAATCCAGGGGGCTTATTAGACTGTTTTTT
clone size: NA; J gene: TRBJ1-5; V gene: TRBV6-2/TRBV6-3; D gene: NA; CDR3 protein: CASSEDGNQPQHF; CDR3 DNA: TGTGCCAGCTCAGAGGACGGGAATCAGCCCCAGCATTTT
clone size: many; J gene: TRBJ2-5; V gene: TRBV20-1; D gene: TRBD1; CDR3 protein: CSARRADRQETQYF; CDR3 DNA: TGCAGTGCTAGAAGGGCGGACAGGCAAGAGACCCAGTACTTC
clone size: NA; J gene: TRBJ1-2; V gene: TRBV14; D gene: NA; CDR3 protein: CASSQVVRIYTF; CDR3 DNA: TGTGCCAGCAGCCAAGTTGTTAGGATCTACACCTTC
clone size: few; J gene: TRBJ2-1; V gene: TRBV29-1; D gene: NA; CDR3 protein: CSVVGFEQFF; CDR3 DNA: TGCAGCGTTGTGGGATTCGAGCAGTTCTTC
clone size: NA; J gene: TRBJ2-7; V gene: TRBV15; D gene: TRBD1; CDR3 protein: CATSKSGTGTYEQYF; CDR3 DNA: TGTGCCACCAGCAAATCCGGGACAGGGACCTACGAGCAGTACTTC
clone size: few; J gene: TRBJ2-5; V gene: TRBV24-1; D gene: TRBD1; CDR3 protein: CATSDSGQGEETQYF; CDR3 DNA: TGTGCCACCAGTGACTCTGGACAGGGGGAAGAGACCCAGTACTTC
clone size: NA; J gene: TRBJ2-5; V gene: TRBV6-6; D gene: TRBD2; CDR3 protein: CASSQGLAGQEQYF; CDR3 DNA: TGTGCCAGCAGTCAGGGACTAGCGGGACAGGAGCAGTACTTC
clone size: few; J gene: TRBJ2-6; V gene: TRBV5-1; D gene: NA; CDR3 protein: CASSLERGANVLTF; CDR3 DNA: TGCGCCAGCAGCCTGGAGAGGGGAGCCAACGTCCTGACTTTC
clone size: NA; J gene: TRBJ2-7; V gene: TRBV3-1; D gene: TRBD2; CDR3 protein: CASSQREGEQYF; CDR3 DNA: TGTGCCAGCAGCCAGCGGGAGGGCGAGCAGTACTTC
clone size: few; J gene: TRBJ2-3; V gene: TRBV3-1; D gene: TRBD2; CDR3 protein: CASSPRPGTSGRTDTQYF; CDR3 DNA: TGTGCCAGCAGCCCGCGTCCCGGGACTAGCGGCCGCACAGATACGCAGTATTTT
clone size: NA; J gene: TRBJ2-3; V gene: TRBV27; D gene: TRBD1; CDR3 protein: CASSSKGGTQYF; CDR3 DNA: TGTGCCAGCAGTTCGAAAGGGGGCACGCAGTATTTT
clone size: NA; J gene: TRBJ1-5; V gene: TRBV28; D gene: TRBD1; CDR3 protein: CASSLFVDRGKYMGNQPQHF; CDR3 DNA: TGTGCCAGCAGTTTATTCGTGGACAGGGGGAAGTACATGGGCAATCAGCCCCAGCATTTT
clone size: NA; J gene: TRBJ1-5; V gene: TRBV7-4; D gene: TRBD1; CDR3 protein: CASSPPGTGGMGNQPQHF; CDR3 DNA: TGTGCCAGCAGCCCTCCCGGGACAGGAGGAATGGGCAATCAGCCCCAGCATTTT
clone size: NA; J gene: TRBJ2-1; V gene: TRBV10-3; D gene: NA; CDR3 protein: CAISDDLYTEQSF; CDR3 DNA: TGTGCCATCAGTGACGACCTGTACACTGAGCAGTCCTTC
clone size: few; J gene: TRBJ2-6; V gene: TRBV7-2; D gene: NA; CDR3 protein: CAISLASGSGANVLTF; CDR3 DNA: TGTGCCATCAGCTTAGCTTCCGGGTCTGGGGCCAACGTCCTGACTTTC
clone size: NA; J gene: TRBJ2-5; V gene: TRBV29-1; D gene: NA; CDR3 protein: CSVRLPETQYF; CDR3 DNA: TGCAGCGTTCGACTTCCAGAGACCCAGTACTTC
clone size: NA; J gene: TRBJ1-2; V gene: TRBV12-3/TRBV12-4; D gene: TRBD1; CDR3 protein: CASSWTGGYGYTF; CDR3 DNA: TGTGCCAGCAGTTGGACAGGGGGTTATGGCTACACCTTC
clone size: once; J gene: TRBJ2-7; V gene: TRBV12-3/TRBV12-4; D gene: NA; CDR3 protein: CASSSLFGNEQYF; CDR3 DNA: TGTGCCAGCAGTTCCCTGTTTGGCAACGAGCAGTACTTC
clone size: many; J gene: TRBJ1-2; V gene: TRBV6-2/TRBV6-3; D gene: NA; CDR3 protein: CASSYGYGYTF; CDR3 DNA: TGTGCCAGCAGTTACGGATATGGCTACACCTTC
clone size: few; J gene: TRBJ1-5; V gene: TRBV20-1; D gene: NA; CDR3 protein: CSAKVGGGNQPQHF; CDR3 DNA: TGCAGTGCTAAGGTGGGCGGTGGCAATCAGCCCCAGCATTTT
clone size: few; J gene: TRBJ2-5; V gene: TRBV7-2; D gene: NA; CDR3 protein: CASSLVGGGTQYF; CDR3 DNA: TGTGCCAGCAGCTTAGTAGGAGGAGGGACCCAGTACTTC
clone size: many; J gene: TRBJ2-7; V gene: TRBV20-1; D gene: TRBD2; CDR3 protein: CSAREAGGRYEQYF; CDR3 DNA: TGCAGTGCTAGAGAAGCGGGAGGACGATACGAGCAGTACTTC
clone size: NA; J gene: TRBJ1-4; V gene: TRBV29-1; D gene: NA; CDR3 protein: CSVVGLGGNEKLFF; CDR3 DNA: TGCAGCGTTGTTGGCTTAGGAGGGAATGAAAAACTGTTTTTT
clone size: many; J gene: TRBJ2-5; V gene: TRBV12-3/TRBV12-4; D gene: NA; CDR3 protein: CASSLFGREQETQYF; CDR3 DNA: TGTGCCAGCAGTTTGTTCGGCAGGGAGCAAGAGACCCAGTACTTC
clone size: NA; J gene: TRBJ1-4; V gene: TRBV5-1; D gene: TRBD1; CDR3 protein: CASSLGPGTGLSNEKLFF; CDR3 DNA: TGCGCCAGCAGCTTGGGACCCGGGACAGGGCTATCTAATGAAAAACTGTTTTTT